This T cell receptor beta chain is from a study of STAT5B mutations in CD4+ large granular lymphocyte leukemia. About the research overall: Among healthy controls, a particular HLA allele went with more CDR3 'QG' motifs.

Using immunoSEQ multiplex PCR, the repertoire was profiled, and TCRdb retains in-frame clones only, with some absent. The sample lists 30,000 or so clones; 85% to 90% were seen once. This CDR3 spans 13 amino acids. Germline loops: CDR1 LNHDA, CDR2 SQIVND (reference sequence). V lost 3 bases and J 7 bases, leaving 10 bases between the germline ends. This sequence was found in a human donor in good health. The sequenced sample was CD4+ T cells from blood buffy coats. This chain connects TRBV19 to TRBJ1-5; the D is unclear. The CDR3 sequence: CASSIMEDQPQHF. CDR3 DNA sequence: TGTGCCAGTAGTATCATGGAGGACCAGCCCCAGCATTTT. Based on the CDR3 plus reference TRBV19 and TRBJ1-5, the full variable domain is DGGITQSPKYLFRKEGQNVTLSCEQNLNHDAMYWYRQDPGQGLRLIYYSQIVNDFQKGDIAEGYSVSREKKESFPLTVTSAQKNPTAFYLCASSIMEDQPQHFGDGTRLSIL.